This TCR beta chain was captured in a study of breast tumors, draining lymph nodes, adjacent tissues. Study conclusions and caveats: Most tumor T cells seemingly derive from lymph node, then expand in tumor.

This clonotype was observed many times. What it binds is unknown. The lymph nodes were axillary draining lymph nodes from breast cancer patients. Using its own MiXCR run on the multiplex PCR reads, TCRdb lists one record per CDR3 protein. The table records under 150,000 distinct CDR3 sequences, 21% of them present only once. Germline assignment: CDR1 SGHTA and CDR2 FQGNSA. V was pared by 6 bases and J by 2 bases, with 12 bases between. This CDR3 has 14 amino acids. The chain couples TRBV7-2 to TRBJ2-3; D tentatively reads TRBD1 or TRBD2 (5 bases each). Sequencing was done on a sample of axillary lymph node tissue. The clonotype comes from a female donor with breast cancer. Some clones in this sample may be carry-over from other donors' samples. The CDR3 sequence: CASSPQGVTDTQYF. The CDR3 nucleotides read TGTGCCAGCAGTCCCCAGGGAGTCACAGATACGCAGTATTTT.